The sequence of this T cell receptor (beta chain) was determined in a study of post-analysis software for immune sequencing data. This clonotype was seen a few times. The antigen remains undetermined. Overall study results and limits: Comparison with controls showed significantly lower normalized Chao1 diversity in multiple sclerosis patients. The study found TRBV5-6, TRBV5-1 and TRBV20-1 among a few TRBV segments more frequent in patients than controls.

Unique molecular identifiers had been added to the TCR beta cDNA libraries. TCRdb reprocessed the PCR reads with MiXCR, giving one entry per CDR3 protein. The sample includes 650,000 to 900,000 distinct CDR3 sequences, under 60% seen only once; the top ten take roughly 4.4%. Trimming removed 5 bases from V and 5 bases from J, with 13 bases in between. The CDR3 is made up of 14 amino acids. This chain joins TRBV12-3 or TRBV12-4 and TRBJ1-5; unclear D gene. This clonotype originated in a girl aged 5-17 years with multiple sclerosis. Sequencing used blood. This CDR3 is CASSRNAWDQPQHF. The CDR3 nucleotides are TGTGCCAGCAGTAGAAATGCTTGGGATCAGCCCCAGCATTTT.